Sequencing of this T cell receptor beta chain was carried out in a study of CD8 T cells in ankylosing spondylitis. Notes on the study in general: Made up of about eight highly homologous variants, a TCR beta motif appeared characteristic of ankylosing spondylitis blood.

V dropped 2 bases and J dropped 0 bases, with 8 bases sitting between them. The CDR3 extends over 14 amino acids. Many counts were recorded for this clonotype. The antigen is not known. A single record per CDR3 protein comes from TCRdb applying MiXCR to the 5' RACE reads. The sample shows fewer than 400,000 distinct CDR3 sequences, 8% of them seen only once. The J gene is TRBJ2-7, the V gene TRBV12-3 or TRBV12-4; a possible D gene is TRBD2 (6 bases). The TCR sequence derives from a male donor with ankylosing spondylitis. The specimen sequenced was blood, either unsorted or a sorted T cell fraction (not recorded which). CDR3 DNA sequence: TGTGCCAGCAGTTTATACGGGAGCTCCTACGAGCAGTACTTC. Residues: CASSLYGSSYEQYF.